The rows below give T cell receptor beta chains drawn from one sample of a study of blood T cell repertoires in COVID-19. Some clones are missing from TCRdb's copy, which holds only in-frame ones; the method was immunoSEQ multiplex PCR. This table has 310,000 or so clones, more than 70% appearing once. The sample comprised peripheral blood. The receptors originated from a woman aged 25 to 45 with COVID-19, enrolled during active disease. Both conserved end residues are part of each CDR3. A D gene is named only where the DNA matches it firmly. The size field is filled for only some rows; it gives once, few, many or a size class.

size | D | J | V | DNA | CDR3
- | TRBD2 | TRBJ2-1 | TRBV6-4 | TGTGCCAGCAGTGACTTAGCGGGAGGGCTGGATGAGCAGTTCTTC | CASSDLAGGLDEQFF
- | TRBD1 | TRBJ1-3 | TRBV29-1 | TGCAGCGCCAGAGACAGGGCTGGAAACACCATATATTTT | CSARDRAGNTIYF
- | TRBD1 | TRBJ2-3 | TRBV11-2 | TGTGCCAGCAGCTTAGTGACAGGGTGGACAGATACGCAGTATTTT | CASSLVTGWTDTQYF
- | TRBD2 | TRBJ2-2 | TRBV6-5 | TGTGCCAGCAGTAGCGGGAGTCGAACCGGGGAGCTGTTTTTT | CASSSGSRTGELFF
- | - | TRBJ1-2 | TRBV18 | TGTGCCAGCTCACCACCGAGCAGGGGCGCCTATGGCTACACCTTC | CASSPPSRGAYGYTF
- | - | TRBJ1-3 | TRBV3-1/TRBV3-2 | TGTGCCAGCAGCCAAAGGGGCGGAAACACCATATATTTT | CASSQRGGNTIYF
- | TRBD2 | TRBJ2-1 | TRBV15 | TGTGCCACCAGCAGAGTAAGGGGAACGGGAGGGCCCGACAATGAGCAGTTCTTC | CATSRVRGTGGPDNEQFF
once | TRBD1 | TRBJ1-6 | TRBV29-1 | TGCAGCGCTCAGGGGGAAAGTAATTCACCCCTCCACTTT | CSAQGESNSPLHF
- | TRBD1 | TRBJ2-5 | TRBV10-3 | TGTGCCATCAGTGAGGGGACAGGGGGAGAGACCCAGTACTTC | CAISEGTGGETQYF
- | - | TRBJ1-2 | TRBV21-1 | TGTGCCAGCAGCACCCCGAGGCGGGGAGGCTATGGCTACACCTTC | CASSTPRRGGYGYTF
- | - | TRBJ1-6 | TRBV7-2 | TGTGCCAGCAGCGGGGGGGTGGGCGCTAGCTCCTATAATTCACCCCTCCACTTT | CASSGGVGASSYNSPLHF
- | TRBD2 | TRBJ2-1 | TRBV4-1 | TGCGCCAGCAGCCAAGCGGGACTAGCGGTCGATGAGCAGTTCTTC | CASSQAGLAVDEQFF
- | TRBD1 | TRBJ2-7 | TRBV6-5 | TGTGCCACGACAACAGGGGTCCACGAGCAGTACTTC | CATTTGVHEQYF
- | TRBD1 | TRBJ1-2 | TRBV10-3 | TGTGCCATCAGGGGCCCGGGACAGCTAAACTATGGCTACACCTTC | CAIRGPGQLNYGYTF
- | - | TRBJ1-5 | TRBV6-5 | TGTGCCATCGGACCCGAAAGGGGTCAGCCCCAGCATTTT | CAIGPERGQPQHF
- | - | TRBJ2-3 | TRBV6-5 | TGTGCCAGCAGTCCCCAGACAGTCCCCGGCTTTACGCAGTATTTT | CASSPQTVPGFTQYF
- | - | TRBJ2-2 | TRBV5-1 | TGCGCCAGTAATACGAACACCGGGGAGCTGTTTTTT | CASNTNTGELFF
few | TRBD1 | TRBJ2-7 | TRBV2 | TGTGCCAGCAGTTACAGGGGATCAGGCTACGAGCAGTACTTC | CASSYRGSGYEQYF
- | - | TRBJ2-6 | TRBV2 | TGTGCCAGCAGTGAAGCACTAGGAGCTGGGGCCAACGTCCTGACTTTC | CASSEALGAGANVLTF
- | - | TRBJ1-1 | TRBV12-3/TRBV12-4 | TGTGCCAGCAGTTTCGGACGGGGGGCTGAAGCTTTCTTT | CASSFGRGAEAFF
- | TRBD1 | TRBJ1-5 | TRBV30 | TGTGCCTGGAGTGTAACAGGGGGCGTAAATCAGCCCCAGCATTTT | CAWSVTGGVNQPQHF
- | TRBD2 | TRBJ2-1 | TRBV19 | TGTGCCAGTGTGAGGAGCGGGACTTACAATGAGCAGTTCTTC | CASVRSGTYNEQFF
- | TRBD1 | TRBJ2-2 | TRBV2 | TGTGCCAGCAGGAGACAGGGGGGCACCGGGGAGCTGTTTTTT | CASRRQGGTGELFF
- | TRBD1 | TRBJ1-1 | TRBV28 | TGTGCCAGCAGAACTAGACGGGACAGGGAAGCTTTCTTT | CASRTRRDREAFF
few | TRBD1 | TRBJ1-1 | TRBV28 | TGTGCCAGCATATCGAGGGGGCGCGCTGAAGCTTTCTTT | CASISRGRAEAFF
- | - | TRBJ1-3 | TRBV9 | TGTGCCAGCAGCGTAGCTACGGGGGAGGGCTCTGGAAACACCATATATTTT | CASSVATGEGSGNTIYF
- | - | TRBJ2-3 | TRBV7-9 | TGTGCCAGCAGCCCCCTCGGTACCACAGATACGCAGTATTTT | CASSPLGTTDTQYF
few | TRBD1 | TRBJ1-1 | TRBV7-6 | TGTGCCAGCAGCTTGGGACAGGGGGCCGGGGGCACTGAAGCTTTCTTT | CASSLGQGAGGTEAFF
- | - | TRBJ2-2 | TRBV2 | TGTGCCAGCAGGGGGACGGGAGTATCGTACACCGGGGAGCTGTTTTTT | CASRGTGVSYTGELFF
- | TRBD1 | TRBJ2-1 | TRBV11-3 | TGTGCCAGCAGCTCGCAGGGGGCAGGTGAGCAGTTCTTC | CASSSQGAGEQFF
- | TRBD2 | TRBJ2-7 | TRBV5-1 | TGCGCCAGCAGCATGACTAGCGGGATTACATACGAGCAGTACTTC | CASSMTSGITYEQYF
- | - | TRBJ2-1 | TRBV3-1/TRBV3-2 | TGTGCCAGCAGCCAAGCCTCAGGGTTCTACAATGAGCAGTTCTTC | CASSQASGFYNEQFF
- | - | TRBJ1-1 | TRBV18 | TGTGCCAGCCAAAGCAGGGAAATGAACACTGAAGCTTTCTTT | CASQSREMNTEAFF
- | TRBD2 | TRBJ2-7 | TRBV6-5 | TGTGCCAGCAGCCCCGGGAGGGCCTACGAGCAGTACTTC | CASSPGRAYEQYF
- | TRBD1 | TRBJ1-6 | TRBV6-6 | TGTGCCAGCAGTTACTCTCCCAGGGGGAATTCACCCCTCCACTTT | CASSYSPRGNSPLHF
once | TRBD1 | TRBJ2-7 | TRBV28 | TGTGCCAGCAGTCCGACAGGGGGTTGGAAATCCGAGCAGTACTTC | CASSPTGGWKSEQYF
once | TRBD1 | TRBJ1-6 | TRBV2 | TGTGCCAGCAGCCTGGGACAGGGTAATTCACCCCTCCACTTT | CASSLGQGNSPLHF
- | TRBD2 | TRBJ2-7 | TRBV5-1 | TGCGCCAGCAGCTTACCGGGGACTAGCGGGAGGAGCGAGCAGTACTTC | CASSLPGTSGRSEQYF
- | - | TRBJ2-1 | TRBV7-9 | TGTGCCAGCAGCGGGGAGTACAATGAGCAGTTCTTC | CASSGEYNEQFF
- | - | TRBJ2-7 | TRBV7-9 | TGTGCCAGCAGCTTAGCGCTCGGTAATGAGCAGTACTTC | CASSLALGNEQYF
- | - | TRBJ1-1 | TRBV2 | TGTGCCAGCAGTGAAGCGCTAATCTGGAGGGCTTTCTTT | CASSEALIWRAFF
- | TRBD1 | TRBJ2-2 | TRBV2 | TGTGCCAGCAGGGCAGACAGGGGTTGGACCGGGGAGCTGTTTTTT | CASRADRGWTGELFF
few | TRBD2 | TRBJ2-5 | TRBV6-5 | TGTGCCAGCAGTTACGGGGGAGGGGTAGAGACCCAGTACTTC | CASSYGGGVETQYF
- | - | TRBJ2-7 | TRBV5-8 | TGTGCCAGCAGCCGGGGGTGGGGCTCGGACGAGCAGTACTTC | CASSRGWGSDEQYF
- | TRBD2 | TRBJ2-7 | TRBV9 | TGTGCCAGCAGCGTTGGACTAGCGGCAACTTACGAGCAGTACTTC | CASSVGLAATYEQYF
- | - | TRBJ2-7 | TRBV5-1 | TGCGCCAGCAGCCCGCCGTTCTCAGGGACAACCCGCTACGAGCAGTACTTC | CASSPPFSGTTRYEQYF
- | - | TRBJ2-2 | TRBV6-4 | TGTGCCAGCAGCCCGACAGGGGAGGGCGGGGAGCTGTTTTTT | CASSPTGEGGELFF
- | - | TRBJ1-5 | TRBV30 | TGTGCCTGGAGGGGACATCTAAATCAGCCCCAGCATTTT | CAWRGHLNQPQHF
- | - | TRBJ1-2 | TRBV28 | TGTGCCAGCAGTTTTCAGGGGTTCGGAGGCTACACCTTC | CASSFQGFGGYTF
few | - | TRBJ1-5 | TRBV5-1 | TGCGCCAGCAGCTTCTCCTATGATCAGCCCCAGCATTTT | CASSFSYDQPQHF
- | - | TRBJ1-2 | TRBV6-5 | TGTGCCAGCAGTTACTCGGCCGACAGCGACCATGGCTACACCTTC | CASSYSADSDHGYTF
- | TRBD1 | TRBJ1-1 | TRBV15 | TGTGCCACCAGCAGGGACACAGGGGGCGGGACTGAAGCTTTCTTT | CATSRDTGGGTEAFF
- | TRBD1 | TRBJ2-2 | TRBV27 | TGTGCCAGCAGTTTGACAGGGATGAACACCGGGGAGCTGTTTTTT | CASSLTGMNTGELFF
- | TRBD2 | TRBJ2-7 | TRBV7-9 | TGTGCCAGCAGCTTAAATCCAGCGGGGGACTCCTACGAGCAGTACTTC | CASSLNPAGDSYEQYF
- | - | TRBJ2-7 | TRBV29-1 | TGCAGCGTCAGGGGGGTCAGGGCTTACGAGCAGTACTTC | CSVRGVRAYEQYF
- | TRBD2 | TRBJ2-1 | TRBV7-2 | TGTGCCTCCGGGGCGGGAGGGTCCTACAATGAGCAGTTCTTC | CASGAGGSYNEQFF
- | TRBD1 | TRBJ1-2 | TRBV19 | TGTGCCAGTAGTACCCGGGACAGCTTCTATGGCTACACCTTC | CASSTRDSFYGYTF
- | TRBD2 | TRBJ2-4 | TRBV29-1 | TGCAGCGCAGGGAGCGGGGCCGCCAAAAACATTCAGTACTTC | CSAGSGAAKNIQYF
once | TRBD2 | TRBJ2-1 | TRBV28 | TGTGCCAGCTCCGAAGGGGGGGTCGGACTAGCGGGCGGTGAGCAGTTCTTC | CASSEGGVGLAGGEQFF